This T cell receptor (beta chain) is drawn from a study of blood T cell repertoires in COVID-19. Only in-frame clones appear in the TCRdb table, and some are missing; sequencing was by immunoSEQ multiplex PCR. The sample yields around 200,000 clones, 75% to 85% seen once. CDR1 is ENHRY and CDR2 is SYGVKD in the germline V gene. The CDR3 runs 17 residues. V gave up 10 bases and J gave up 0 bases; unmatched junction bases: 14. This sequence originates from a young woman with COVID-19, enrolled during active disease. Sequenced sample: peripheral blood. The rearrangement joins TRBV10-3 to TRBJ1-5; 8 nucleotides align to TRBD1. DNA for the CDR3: TGTGCCAGAGAGACAGGGGACCTTTTGCGTAGCAATCAGCCCCAGCATTTT. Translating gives CARETGDLLRSNQPQHF.